This T cell receptor beta chain originates from a study of blood T cell repertoires in COVID-19. Study at large: The samples span acute and convalescent COVID-19 from the United States, Italy and Spain. Sources were T cells, B-cell-depleted T cells, or PBMCs; the material itself was cDNA or gDNA.

Germline CDR1 and CDR2: SGHVS and FQNEAQ. CDR3 length equals 13 residues. The ends were cut back, 5 bases at V and 3 bases at J, with 10 bases in the middle. In the authors' methods: It was from reference gene primer amplification that nucleated cell counts were estimated. Produced via immunoSEQ multiplex PCR; TCRdb's table is partial and in-frame only. D and trimming come from the DNA, and the V and J calls and clone size come from that table. Among about 140,000 clones listed, under 90% were seen once. Sequencing was done on a sample of peripheral blood. The origin of this receptor is a human donor in a cohort sampled during active COVID-19. V is TRBV7-8 and J is TRBJ1-1; D uncertain. CDR3 sequence: CASSPQMDTEAFF. Written as DNA, the CDR3 is TGTGCCAGCAGCCCACAGATGGACACTGAAGCTTTCTTT.